A selection of T cell receptor beta chains follows, all from one sample in a study of T cell responses to AZD1222 COVID-19 vaccine. Clones were sequenced by immunoSEQ multiplex PCR, and TCRdb holds only the in-frame ones, with some missing. The sample has more than 120,000 clones, almost 90% seen once. The sample here was peripheral blood, taken 28 days after the second AZD1222 dose. The origin of the receptors is an adult who received the AZD1222 COVID-19 vaccine. The CDR3 runs from the conserved cysteine through the conserved F or W. The order of the fields is V gene, J gene, clone size, D gene, CDR3 protein, CDR3 DNA. D genes are given only for firm matches. A clone size is listed for some rows: how often the clone was seen (once, few, many), or a class if it is expanded.

v_call: TRBV6-5
j_call: TRBJ2-2
clone_size: .
d_call: .
cdr3_aa: CASRSNTGELFF
cdr3_nt: TGTGCCAGCCGATCAAACACCGGGGAGCTGTTTTTT

v_call: TRBV25-1
j_call: TRBJ1-1
clone_size: .
d_call: TRBD1
cdr3_aa: CASSEGAGGVRRTEAFF
cdr3_nt: TGTGCCAGCAGTGAGGGGGCAGGGGGCGTGCGGAGGACTGAAGCTTTCTTT

v_call: TRBV7-2
j_call: TRBJ2-7
clone_size: .
d_call: .
cdr3_aa: CASSLGSGISYEQYF
cdr3_nt: TGTGCCAGCAGCTTAGGAAGCGGAATCTCCTACGAGCAGTACTTC

v_call: TRBV15
j_call: TRBJ1-6
clone_size: .
d_call: .
cdr3_aa: CATSSGGQKNSPLHF
cdr3_nt: TGTGCCACCAGCAGTGGAGGACAGAAAAATTCACCCCTCCACTTT

v_call: TRBV4-1
j_call: TRBJ1-5
clone_size: once
d_call: .
cdr3_aa: CASSQDLGIQPQHF
cdr3_nt: TGCGCCAGCAGCCAAGATTTGGGCATTCAGCCCCAGCATTTT

v_call: TRBV27
j_call: TRBJ2-7
clone_size: .
d_call: .
cdr3_aa: CASSSGYEQYF
cdr3_nt: TGTGCCAGCAGCTCAGGGTACGAGCAGTACTTC

v_call: TRBV5-5
j_call: TRBJ1-3
clone_size: .
d_call: TRBD1
cdr3_aa: CASSLNRGLTGNTIYF
cdr3_nt: TGTGCCAGCAGCTTGAACAGGGGACTAACTGGAAACACCATATATTTT

v_call: TRBV7-8
j_call: TRBJ1-4
clone_size: few
d_call: .
cdr3_aa: CASSPTGYEKLFF
cdr3_nt: TGTGCCAGCAGCCCCACAGGGTATGAAAAACTGTTTTTT

v_call: TRBV7-2
j_call: TRBJ1-2
clone_size: few
d_call: TRBD1
cdr3_aa: CASSSRQGKSSYTF
cdr3_nt: TGTGCCAGCAGCTCCCGACAGGGAAAGTCGAGCTACACCTTC

v_call: TRBV9
j_call: TRBJ2-5
clone_size: .
d_call: TRBD2
cdr3_aa: CASSVVPTGTSGDQETQYF
cdr3_nt: TGTGCCAGCAGCGTAGTCCCCACCGGGACTAGCGGAGACCAAGAGACCCAGTACTTC

v_call: TRBV5-1
j_call: TRBJ2-2
clone_size: .
d_call: TRBD2
cdr3_aa: CASSLRTTGTSGAGELFF
cdr3_nt: TGCGCCAGCAGCTTACGGACCACAGGGACTAGCGGGGCCGGGGAGCTGTTTTTT

v_call: TRBV9
j_call: TRBJ1-1
clone_size: .
d_call: .
cdr3_aa: CASSVEAFPNTEAFF
cdr3_nt: TGTGCCAGCAGCGTAGAAGCCTTTCCGAACACTGAAGCTTTCTTT

v_call: TRBV7-2
j_call: TRBJ2-7
clone_size: few
d_call: .
cdr3_aa: CASSLAPPGTSSYEQYF
cdr3_nt: TGTGCCAGCAGCTTAGCGCCCCCGGGGACCAGTTCCTACGAGCAGTACTTC

v_call: TRBV7-2
j_call: TRBJ1-5
clone_size: .
d_call: .
cdr3_aa: CASSLGTGGFSNQPQHF
cdr3_nt: TGTGCCAGCAGCTTAGGTACGGGCGGGTTTAGCAATCAGCCCCAGCATTTT

v_call: TRBV10-2
j_call: TRBJ2-7
clone_size: .
d_call: .
cdr3_aa: CASSESGRENPYEQYF
cdr3_nt: TGCGCCAGCAGTGAGTCGGGTCGGGAGAATCCCTACGAGCAGTACTTC

v_call: TRBV10-1
j_call: TRBJ2-4
clone_size: .
d_call: .
cdr3_aa: CASTRHALTKNIQYF
cdr3_nt: TGCGCCAGCACCAGACATGCCCTAACCAAAAACATTCAGTACTTC

v_call: TRBV9
j_call: TRBJ2-2
clone_size: .
d_call: TRBD2
cdr3_aa: CASSVAGGPNTGELFF
cdr3_nt: TGTGCCAGCAGCGTAGCGGGAGGTCCGAACACCGGGGAGCTGTTTTTT

v_call: TRBV6-2/TRBV6-3
j_call: TRBJ1-4
clone_size: .
d_call: TRBD1
cdr3_aa: CASSSAGTGDEKLFF
cdr3_nt: TGTGCCAGCAGTTCGGCCGGGACAGGGGATGAAAAACTGTTTTTT

v_call: TRBV2
j_call: TRBJ2-4
clone_size: .
d_call: .
cdr3_aa: CASRPGGLSLAKNIQYF
cdr3_nt: TGTGCCAGCCGTCCTGGGGGCTTATCCCTAGCCAAAAACATTCAGTACTTC

v_call: TRBV7-8
j_call: TRBJ2-1
clone_size: .
d_call: .
cdr3_aa: CASSPRVAILPSDEQFF
cdr3_nt: TGTGCCAGCAGTCCACGAGTAGCCATACTCCCTTCCGATGAGCAGTTCTTC

v_call: TRBV6-5
j_call: TRBJ2-2
clone_size: .
d_call: .
cdr3_aa: CASSSLLNGELFF
cdr3_nt: TGTGCCAGCAGTTCCCTCCTTAACGGGGAGCTGTTTTTT

v_call: TRBV21-1
j_call: TRBJ1-5
clone_size: .
d_call: .
cdr3_aa: CASSSQGGRPLNQPQHF
cdr3_nt: TGTGCCAGCAGCTCTCAAGGGGGACGGCCGTTAAATCAGCCCCAGCATTTT

v_call: TRBV7-8
j_call: TRBJ2-1
clone_size: .
d_call: .
cdr3_aa: CASSLRSLYNEQFF
cdr3_nt: TGTGCCAGCAGCTTAAGATCCCTATACAATGAGCAGTTCTTC

v_call: TRBV5-1
j_call: TRBJ1-1
clone_size: .
d_call: TRBD1
cdr3_aa: CASSRGQGARSTEAFF
cdr3_nt: TGCGCCAGCAGTCGCGGACAGGGGGCGCGTAGCACTGAAGCTTTCTTT

v_call: TRBV15
j_call: TRBJ1-1
clone_size: .
d_call: .
cdr3_aa: CATSRDRGSTEAFF
cdr3_nt: TGTGCCACCAGCAGAGACCGGGGAAGTACTGAAGCTTTCTTT

v_call: TRBV20-1
j_call: TRBJ2-3
clone_size: once
d_call: .
cdr3_aa: CSASLAGKSTDTQYF
cdr3_nt: TGCAGTGCTAGTCTGGCGGGGAAGAGCACAGATACGCAGTATTTT

v_call: TRBV10-3
j_call: TRBJ2-2
clone_size: once
d_call: TRBD1
cdr3_aa: CAISSTTGVSTGELFF
cdr3_nt: TGTGCCATCAGTAGCACGACAGGGGTTAGCACCGGGGAGCTGTTTTTT

v_call: TRBV29-1
j_call: TRBJ2-3
clone_size: .
d_call: .
cdr3_aa: CSVGGGLGGDTQYF
cdr3_nt: TGCAGCGTGGGGGGCGGACTAGGAGGCGATACGCAGTATTTT

v_call: TRBV13
j_call: TRBJ2-4
clone_size: .
d_call: .
cdr3_aa: CASSFWGRKNIQYF
cdr3_nt: TGTGCCAGCAGCTTCTGGGGCCGGAAAAACATTCAGTACTTC

v_call: TRBV7-6
j_call: TRBJ2-3
clone_size: .
d_call: TRBD2
cdr3_aa: CASSPLAGGTDTQYF
cdr3_nt: TGTGCCAGCAGCCCCCTAGCGGGAGGAACAGATACGCAGTATTTT

v_call: TRBV4-2
j_call: TRBJ1-2
clone_size: .
d_call: .
cdr3_aa: CASSQDRRVGYTF
cdr3_nt: TGTGCCAGCAGCCAAGATAGAAGGGTCGGCTACACCTTC

v_call: TRBV10-3
j_call: TRBJ1-3
clone_size: .
d_call: .
cdr3_aa: CAISAGNTIYF
cdr3_nt: TGTGCCATCAGTGCGGGAAACACCATATATTTT

v_call: TRBV5-1
j_call: TRBJ2-4
clone_size: once
d_call: TRBD2
cdr3_aa: CASSQTSSALAKNIQYF
cdr3_nt: TGCGCCAGCAGCCAGACTAGCTCGGCCTTAGCCAAAAACATTCAGTACTTC

v_call: TRBV5-4
j_call: TRBJ1-1
clone_size: .
d_call: TRBD1
cdr3_aa: CASRQGQGNTEAFF
cdr3_nt: TGTGCCAGCAGACAAGGACAGGGTAACACTGAAGCTTTCTTT

v_call: TRBV11-2
j_call: TRBJ2-3
clone_size: .
d_call: TRBD1
cdr3_aa: CASSAIQGITDTQYF
cdr3_nt: TGTGCCAGCAGCGCCATACAGGGGATTACAGATACGCAGTATTTT

v_call: TRBV19
j_call: TRBJ1-5
clone_size: .
d_call: .
cdr3_aa: CASRQGVGSNQPQHF
cdr3_nt: TGTGCCAGTAGACAGGGAGTAGGAAGCAATCAGCCCCAGCATTTT

v_call: TRBV4-1
j_call: TRBJ1-3
clone_size: .
d_call: TRBD1
cdr3_aa: CASSQDIGQGWGTIYF
cdr3_nt: TGCGCCAGCAGCCAAGATATAGGACAGGGTTGGGGCACCATATATTTT

v_call: TRBV5-1
j_call: TRBJ2-5
clone_size: once
d_call: .
cdr3_aa: CASSLAMGSGETQYF
cdr3_nt: TGCGCCAGCAGCTTGGCGATGGGATCGGGGGAGACCCAGTACTTC

v_call: TRBV2
j_call: TRBJ1-2
clone_size: .
d_call: .
cdr3_aa: CASSAPPGSSSYTF
cdr3_nt: TGTGCCAGCAGTGCCCCACCGGGTTCGTCGAGCTACACCTTC

v_call: TRBV30
j_call: TRBJ1-5
clone_size: .
d_call: .
cdr3_aa: CAWRELGGQPQHF
cdr3_nt: TGTGCCTGGAGGGAACTGGGGGGTCAGCCCCAGCATTTT

v_call: TRBV2
j_call: TRBJ2-7
clone_size: once
d_call: .
cdr3_aa: CASNRLNSYEQYF
cdr3_nt: TGTGCCAGCAATCGACTTAACTCCTACGAGCAGTACTTC

v_call: TRBV29-1
j_call: TRBJ2-1
clone_size: few
d_call: TRBD2
cdr3_aa: CSVDLAGGVGEQFF
cdr3_nt: TGCAGCGTCGATCTAGCGGGAGGAGTTGGTGAGCAGTTCTTC

v_call: TRBV28
j_call: TRBJ1-5
clone_size: .
d_call: TRBD1
cdr3_aa: CASSATGRTNQPQHF
cdr3_nt: TGTGCCAGCAGTGCGACAGGGCGTACCAATCAGCCCCAGCATTTT

v_call: TRBV28
j_call: TRBJ1-5
clone_size: .
d_call: .
cdr3_aa: CASRVLGNQPQHF
cdr3_nt: TGTGCCAGCAGGGTTTTGGGCAATCAGCCCCAGCATTTT